This T cell receptor beta chain was recovered during a study of T cell changes during pregnancy in multiple sclerosis. The CDR3 extends over 16 amino acids. The V and J ends lost 4 bases and 0 bases, in that order; junction bases with no gene match: 6. Germline CDR1 WSHSY, CDR2 SAAADI. This clone showed up just once. The protocol was immunoSEQ multiplex PCR, while the TCRdb copy is restricted to in-frame clones and leaves out a portion. In the table there are roughly 72,000 clones, more than 80% of which are singletons. This sequence joins TRBV10-2 and TRBJ2-1; 7 nucleotides agree with TRBD2. This receptor was obtained from a female donor in good health, enrolled as a control in a pregnancy study. The input for sequencing was peripheral blood, taken in the first trimester of pregnancy. The CDR3 nucleotides read TGCGCCAGCAGTGCAATTGCGGGAGTCTCCTACAATGAGCAGTTCTTC. Protein sequence: CASSAIAGVSYNEQFF.